The T cell receptor beta chain under discussion was sequenced for a study of T cell changes during pregnancy in multiple sclerosis. The repertoire was sequenced with immunoSEQ multiplex PCR; TCRdb's copy has only in-frame clones and lacks some. The sample shows roughly 40,000 clones, 91% of them seen only once. This CDR3 is 12 amino acids long. Trimming removed 4 bases at V and 3 bases at J, with 7 bases between. Per germline, CDR1 SGHTA and CDR2 FQGNSA. V gene TRBV7-2 combines with J gene TRBJ2-7; maybe TRBD2 (5 bases). This TCR was sampled from a female donor with multiple sclerosis, enrolled in a pregnancy study. Sequencing used CD8+ T cells from peripheral blood mononuclear cells, obtained before pregnancy. The CDR3 bases are TGTGCCAGCAGCTCCGGGAACTACGAGCAGTACTTC. This sequence encodes CASSSGNYEQYF.